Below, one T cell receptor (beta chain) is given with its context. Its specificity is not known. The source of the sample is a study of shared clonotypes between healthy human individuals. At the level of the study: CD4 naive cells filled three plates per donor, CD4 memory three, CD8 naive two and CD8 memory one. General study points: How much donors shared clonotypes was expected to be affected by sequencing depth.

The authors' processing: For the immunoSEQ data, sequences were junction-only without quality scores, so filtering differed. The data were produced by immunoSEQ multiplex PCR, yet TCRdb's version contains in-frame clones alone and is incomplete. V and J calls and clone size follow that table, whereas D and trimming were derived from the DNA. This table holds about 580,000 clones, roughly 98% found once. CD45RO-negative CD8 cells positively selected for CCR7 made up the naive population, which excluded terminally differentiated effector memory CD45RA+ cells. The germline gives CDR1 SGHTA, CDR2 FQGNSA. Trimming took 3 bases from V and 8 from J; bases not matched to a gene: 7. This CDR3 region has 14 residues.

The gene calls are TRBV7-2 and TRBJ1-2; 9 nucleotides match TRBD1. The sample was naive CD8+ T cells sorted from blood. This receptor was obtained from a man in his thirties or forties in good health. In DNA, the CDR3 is TGTGCCAGCAGCTTTGGCACAGGGGGCGACGGCTACACCTTC. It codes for CASSFGTGGDGYTF.